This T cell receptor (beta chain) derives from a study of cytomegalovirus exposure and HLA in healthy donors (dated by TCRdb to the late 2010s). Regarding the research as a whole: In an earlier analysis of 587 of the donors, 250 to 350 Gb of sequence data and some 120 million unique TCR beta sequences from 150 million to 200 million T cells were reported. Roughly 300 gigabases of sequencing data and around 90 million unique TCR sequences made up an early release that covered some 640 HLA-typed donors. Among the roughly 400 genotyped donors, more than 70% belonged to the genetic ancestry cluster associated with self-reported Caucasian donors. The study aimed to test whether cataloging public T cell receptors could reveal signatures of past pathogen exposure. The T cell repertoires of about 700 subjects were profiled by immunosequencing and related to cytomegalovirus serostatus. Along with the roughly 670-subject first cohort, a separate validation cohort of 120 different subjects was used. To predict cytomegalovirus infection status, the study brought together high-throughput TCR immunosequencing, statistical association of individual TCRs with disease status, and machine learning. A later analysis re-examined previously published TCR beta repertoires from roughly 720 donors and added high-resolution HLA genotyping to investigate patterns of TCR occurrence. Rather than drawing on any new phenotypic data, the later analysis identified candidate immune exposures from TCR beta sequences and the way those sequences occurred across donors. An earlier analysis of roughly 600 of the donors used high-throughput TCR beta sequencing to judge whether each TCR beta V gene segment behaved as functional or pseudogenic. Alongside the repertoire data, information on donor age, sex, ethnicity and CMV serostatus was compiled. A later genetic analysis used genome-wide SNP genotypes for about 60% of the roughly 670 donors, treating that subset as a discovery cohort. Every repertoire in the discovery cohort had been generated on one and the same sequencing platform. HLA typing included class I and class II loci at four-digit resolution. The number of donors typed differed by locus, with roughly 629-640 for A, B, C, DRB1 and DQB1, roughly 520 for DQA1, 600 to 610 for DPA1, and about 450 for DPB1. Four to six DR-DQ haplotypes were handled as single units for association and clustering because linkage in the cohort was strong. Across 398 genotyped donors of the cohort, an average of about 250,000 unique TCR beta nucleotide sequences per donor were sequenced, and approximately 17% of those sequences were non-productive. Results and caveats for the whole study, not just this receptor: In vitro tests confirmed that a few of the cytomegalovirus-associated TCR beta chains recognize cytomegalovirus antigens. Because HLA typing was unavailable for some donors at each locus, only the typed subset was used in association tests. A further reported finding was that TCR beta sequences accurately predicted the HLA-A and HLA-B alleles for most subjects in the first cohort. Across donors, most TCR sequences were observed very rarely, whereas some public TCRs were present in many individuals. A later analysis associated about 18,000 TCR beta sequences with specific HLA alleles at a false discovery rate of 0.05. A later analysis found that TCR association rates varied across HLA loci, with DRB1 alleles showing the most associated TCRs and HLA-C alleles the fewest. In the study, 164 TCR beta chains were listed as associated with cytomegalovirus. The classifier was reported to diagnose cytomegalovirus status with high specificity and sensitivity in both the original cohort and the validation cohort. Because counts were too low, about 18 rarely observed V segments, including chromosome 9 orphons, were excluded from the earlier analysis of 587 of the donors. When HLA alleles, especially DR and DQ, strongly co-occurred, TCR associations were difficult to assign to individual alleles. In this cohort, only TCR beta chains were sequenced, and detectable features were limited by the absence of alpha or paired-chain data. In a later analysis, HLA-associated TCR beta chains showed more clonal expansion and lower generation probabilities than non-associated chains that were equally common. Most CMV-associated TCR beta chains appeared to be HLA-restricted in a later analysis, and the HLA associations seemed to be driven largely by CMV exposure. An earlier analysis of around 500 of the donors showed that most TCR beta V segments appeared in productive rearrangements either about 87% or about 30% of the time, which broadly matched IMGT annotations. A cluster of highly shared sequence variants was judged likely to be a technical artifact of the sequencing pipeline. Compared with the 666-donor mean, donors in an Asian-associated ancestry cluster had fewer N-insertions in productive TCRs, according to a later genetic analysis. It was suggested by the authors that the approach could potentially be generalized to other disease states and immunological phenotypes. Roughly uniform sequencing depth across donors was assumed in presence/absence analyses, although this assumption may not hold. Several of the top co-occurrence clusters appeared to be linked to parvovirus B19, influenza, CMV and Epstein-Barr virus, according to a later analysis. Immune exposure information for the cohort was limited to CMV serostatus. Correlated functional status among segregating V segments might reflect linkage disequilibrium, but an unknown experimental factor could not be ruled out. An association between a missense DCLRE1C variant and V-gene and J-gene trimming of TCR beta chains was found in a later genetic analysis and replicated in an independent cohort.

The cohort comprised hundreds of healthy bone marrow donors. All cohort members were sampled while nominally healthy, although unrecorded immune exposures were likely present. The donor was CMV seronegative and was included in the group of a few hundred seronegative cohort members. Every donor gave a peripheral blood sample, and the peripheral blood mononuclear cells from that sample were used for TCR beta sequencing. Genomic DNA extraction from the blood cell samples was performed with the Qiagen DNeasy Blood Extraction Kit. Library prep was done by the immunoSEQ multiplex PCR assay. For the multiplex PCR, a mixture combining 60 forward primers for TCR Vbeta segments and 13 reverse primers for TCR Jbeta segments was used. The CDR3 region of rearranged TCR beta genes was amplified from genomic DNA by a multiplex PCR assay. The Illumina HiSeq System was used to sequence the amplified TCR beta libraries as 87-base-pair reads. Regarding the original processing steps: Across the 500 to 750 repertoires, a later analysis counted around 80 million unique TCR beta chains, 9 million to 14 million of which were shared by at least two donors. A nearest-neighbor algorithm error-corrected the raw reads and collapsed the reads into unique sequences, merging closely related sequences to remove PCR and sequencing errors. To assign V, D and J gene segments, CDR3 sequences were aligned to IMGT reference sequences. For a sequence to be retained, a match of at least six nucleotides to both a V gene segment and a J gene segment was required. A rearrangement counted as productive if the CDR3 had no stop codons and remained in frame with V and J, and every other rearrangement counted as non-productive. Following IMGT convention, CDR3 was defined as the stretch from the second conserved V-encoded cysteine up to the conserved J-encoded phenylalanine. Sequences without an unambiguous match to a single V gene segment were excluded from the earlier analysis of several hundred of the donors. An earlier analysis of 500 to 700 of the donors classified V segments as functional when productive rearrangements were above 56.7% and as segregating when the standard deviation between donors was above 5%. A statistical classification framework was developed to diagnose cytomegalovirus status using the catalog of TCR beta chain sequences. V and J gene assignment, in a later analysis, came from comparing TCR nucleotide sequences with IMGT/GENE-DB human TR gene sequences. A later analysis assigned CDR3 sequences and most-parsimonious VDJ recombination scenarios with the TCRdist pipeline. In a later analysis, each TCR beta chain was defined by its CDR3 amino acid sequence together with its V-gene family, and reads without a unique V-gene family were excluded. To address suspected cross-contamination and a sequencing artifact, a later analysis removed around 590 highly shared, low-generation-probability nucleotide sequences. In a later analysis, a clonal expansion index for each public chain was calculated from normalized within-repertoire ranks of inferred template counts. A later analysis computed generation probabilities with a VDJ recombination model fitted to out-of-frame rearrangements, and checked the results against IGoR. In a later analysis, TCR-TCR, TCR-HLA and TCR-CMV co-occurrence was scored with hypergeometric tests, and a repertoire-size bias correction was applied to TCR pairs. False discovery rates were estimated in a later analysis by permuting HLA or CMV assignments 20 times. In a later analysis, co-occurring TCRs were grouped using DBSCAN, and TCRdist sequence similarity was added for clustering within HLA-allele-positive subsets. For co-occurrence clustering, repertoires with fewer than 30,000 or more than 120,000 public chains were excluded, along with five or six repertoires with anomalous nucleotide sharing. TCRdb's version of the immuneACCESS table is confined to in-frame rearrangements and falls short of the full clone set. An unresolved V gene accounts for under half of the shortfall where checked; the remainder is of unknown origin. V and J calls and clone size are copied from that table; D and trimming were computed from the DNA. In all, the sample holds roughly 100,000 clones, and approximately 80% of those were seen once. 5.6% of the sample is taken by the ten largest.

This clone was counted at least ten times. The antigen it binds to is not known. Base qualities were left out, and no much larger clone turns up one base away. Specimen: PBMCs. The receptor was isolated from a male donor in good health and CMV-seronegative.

CDR3 loop: CASSRGTSGSANEQYF. In nucleotide form, the sequence is TGTGCCAGCAGCCGAGGGACTAGCGGGAGCGCAAACGAGCAGTACTTC. The V gene is TRBV5-4 and the J gene is TRBJ2-7; the junction holds 14 bases that match TRBD2. The CDR3 runs 16 amino acids, cysteine and phenylalanine included. CDR3 DNA only is kept here, 48 bases in frame from base 1. The germline V end is reduced by 4 bases and the J end by 5 bases; junction bases left unmatched: 8. Sequences SGHNT (CDR1) and YYREEE (CDR2) are obtained from the germline V gene (reference sequence).